These 10 T cell receptor beta chains were sequenced from one sample in a study of blood T cell repertoires in COVID-19. Some clones are missing from TCRdb's copy, which holds only in-frame ones; the method was immunoSEQ multiplex PCR. The table lists 68,000 or so clones, nearly 90% of them singletons, with around 2.8% in the top ten. The specimen sequenced was peripheral blood. These receptor sequences come from a man between 65 and 79 years old with active or convalescent COVID-19.

This rearrangement joins TRBV5-1 to TRBJ2-1, with 9 bases aligning to TRBD2. With V trimmed by 7 bases and J by 9 bases, 8 bases remained unmatched. This CDR3 is built from 13 residues. Germline V gene sequence: CDR1 SGHRS, CDR2 YFSETQ. The CDR3, as DNA: TGCGCCAGCGGGCTAGCGGGATTGGGTGAGCAGTTCTTC. It specifies CASGLAGLGEQFF. The variable domain in full, completed from reference TRBV5-1 and TRBJ2-1, reads KAGVTQTPRYLIKTRGQQVTLSCSPISGHRSVSWYQQTPGQGLQFLFEYFSETQRNKGNFPGRFSGRQFSNSRSEMNVSTLELGDSALYLCASGLAGLGEQFFGPGTRLTVL.

V and J are TRBV19 and TRBJ1-2, with D hard to call. Trimming stripped 7 bases from V and 8 bases from J, with 17 bases between. Germline-derived CDR1 and CDR2 are LNHDA and SQIVND (reference sequence). The CDR3 extends over 13 amino acids. This CDR3 reads CASTVASARGYTF. For the CDR3, the DNA is TGTGCCAGTACCGTTGCATCGGCGAGGGGCTACACCTTC.

The chain couples TRBV29-1 to TRBJ1-4; D is ambiguous. V lost 4 bases and J lost 8, with 8 bases in between. This CDR3 spans 11 amino acids. Germline CDR1 is SQVTM and CDR2 is ANQGSEA. Written as DNA, the CDR3 is TGCAGCGTTGTACGGGGAGAAAAACTGTTTTTT. It specifies CSVVRGEKLFF.

The chain joins TRBV6-5 to TRBJ2-7; D ambiguous. This CDR3 has 13 residues. Per germline, CDR1 MNHEY and CDR2 SVGAGI. The germline V and J ends were trimmed by 6 bases and 5 bases, with 14 bases remaining between them. The CDR3 is CASRFTAPDEQYF. The CDR3 nucleotides are TGTGCCAGCAGGTTTACTGCGCCCGACGAGCAGTACTTC.

CDR3 amino acids: CASSSYQGEQYF. The CDR3 region has the DNA TGTGCCAGCAGTTCCTACCAGGGGGAGCAGTACTTC. The V gene is TRBV6-6, the J gene TRBJ2-7, with D perhaps matching TRBD1 (6 bases). Trimming stripped 4 bases from V and 7 bases from J, with 11 bases between. Per germline, CDR1 MNHNY and CDR2 SVGAGI (reference sequence). CDR3 size: 12 residues.

The chain links TRBV28 to TRBJ1-1; D not certain. CDR1 and CDR2 (germline): MDHEN, SYDVKM. Trimming took off 6 bases at V and 6 bases at J, with 14 bases between the two ends. This CDR3 region has 13 residues. CDR3 sequence reads: CASRPQANPEAFF. The CDR3 DNA reads TGTGCCAGCAGGCCCCAAGCTAACCCTGAAGCTTTCTTT.

The CDR3 DNA sequence: TGTGCCAGTAGTATTTTTCGGCGGAGGAACACCGGGGAGCTGTTTTTT. Residues: CASSIFRRRNTGELFF. The chain links TRBV19 to TRBJ2-2; D gene uncertain. The CDR3 is 16 amino acids. Germline V gene data show CDR1 as LNHDA and CDR2 as SQIVND (reference sequence). V lost 3 bases and J lost 1, with 12 bases in between.

The rearrangement links TRBV19 to TRBJ2-5, with 12 bases that match TRBD2. The CDR3 has 15 amino acids. Losses at the gene ends were 6 bases for V and 3 bases for J; bases not matched to a gene: 5. CDR1 and CDR2 from the germline V gene are LNHDA and SQIVND (reference sequence). DNA of the CDR3: TGTGCCAGTAGCCAAGGACTAGCGGGGAAAGAGACCCAGTACTTC. Amino acids: CASSQGLAGKETQYF.

This chain connects TRBV5-4 to TRBJ2-7, with 7 bases fitting TRBD1. Germline CDR1 and CDR2: SGHNT and YYREEE (reference sequence). V was pared by 4 bases and J by 3 bases, with 7 bases of the junction left unmatched. CDR3 size: 14 residues. The CDR3 region is CASSVTGTVYEQYF. In nucleotides, the CDR3 is TGTGCCAGCAGCGTAACCGGGACAGTCTACGAGCAGTACTTC. The whole variable domain, remainder taken from reference TRBV5-4 and TRBJ2-7, is ETGVTQSPTHLIKTRGQQVTLRCSSQSGHNTVSWYQQALGQGPQFIFQYYREEENGRGNFPPRFSGLQFPNYSSELNVNALELDDSALYLCASSVTGTVYEQYFGPGTRLTVT.

The gene calls are TRBV25-1 and TRBJ2-5, with 9 nucleotides matching TRBD1. Per germline, CDR1 MGHDK and CDR2 SYGVNS. The trim removed 6 bases at V and 4 bases at J, leaving 6 bases unmatched. This CDR3 is 14 amino acids long. This CDR3 is CASRTGQGRETQYF. CDR3 nucleotides: TGTGCCAGCAGAACCGGACAGGGGAGAGAGACCCAGTACTTC.